The 22 T cell receptor beta chains presented below share a single source sample, sequenced in a study of T cells expressing NK-cell markers. TCRdb reprocessed the 5' RACE reads and reports one entry per CDR3 protein, with no DNA. Its table lists roughly 180,000 distinct CDR3 sequences. The sequencing sample was made of blood T cells: a sorted CD56 or NKG2C T cell subset, CD4+ or CD8+ T cells, or bulk PBMC T cells (not recorded which). All receptors derive from a woman between 18 and 70 years old in good health.

This chain uses TRBV20-1 with TRBJ2-4; TCRdb indicates TRBD1, and absent DNA this call remains unverified. The germline V gene has CDR1 DFQATT and CDR2 SNEGSKA (reference sequence). This CDR3 is 18 amino acids long. CDR3 sequence reads: CSARDRGQGTLAKNIQYF.

V usage is TRBV15 and J usage is TRBJ2-2; without DNA, the TCRdb call of TRBD2 cannot be checked. The CDR3 is made up of 17 amino acids. Germline lookup yields CDR1 LNHNV and CDR2 YYDKDF (reference sequence). The CDR3 sequence: CATSRGLAGMNTGELFF.

The chain couples TRBV30 to TRBJ2-3; TCRdb outputs TRBD2, but without DNA this stays unchecked. This CDR3 contains 13 residues. The germline V gene has CDR1 GTSNPN and CDR2 SVGIG (reference sequence). The CDR3 reads CAWSLGPADTQYF.

J is TRBJ2-7 and V is TRBV7-3. The length of the CDR3 is 14 residues. Germline assignment: CDR1 SGHTA and CDR2 FQGTGA. The CDR3 sequence: CASSLSRGPYEQYF.

J is TRBJ2-1 and V is TRBV12-3 or TRBV12-4; TCRdb gives TRBD2 as the D gene, but with no DNA this cannot be confirmed. The CDR3 is 17 residues long. This CDR3 is CASRGLAGDNAYNEQFF.

The rearrangement joins TRBV7-2 to TRBJ2-7; TCRdb proposes TRBD1, but this gene call is untestable without DNA. Germline CDR1 reads SGHTA; CDR2 reads FQGNSA. There are 14 residues in the CDR3. The CDR3 sequence is CASSPAGVSYEQYF. Supplemented by reference TRBV7-2 and TRBJ2-7, the full variable domain reads GAGVSQSPSNKVTEKGKDVELRCDPISGHTALYWYRQSLGQGLEFLIYFQGNSAPDKSGLPSDRFSAERTGGSVSTLTIQRTQQEDSAVYLCASSPAGVSYEQYFGPGTRLTVT.

The rearrangement links TRBV5-6 to TRBJ2-7; the D call from TCRdb, TRBD1, cannot be confirmed without DNA. The CDR3 has 14 amino acids. Germline-derived CDR1 and CDR2 are SGHDT and YYEEEE. This CDR3 is CASSAPGWVYEQYF.

The genes are TRBV20-1 and TRBJ2-5; as DNA is missing, the TRBD2 call by TCRdb cannot be tested. CDR3 size: 15 residues. The germline V gene has CDR1 DFQATT and CDR2 SNEGSKA (reference sequence). The chain's CDR3 is CSARDRLAGQETQYF.

The chain uses TRBV7-3 and TRBJ2-3. The CDR3 spans 14 residues. CDR1 is SGHTA and CDR2 is FQGTGA in the germline V gene. CDR3 sequence: CASSATYSLDTQYF.

The J gene is TRBJ1-2, the V gene TRBV28. There are 17 residues in the CDR3. The germline V gene encodes CDR1 MDHEN and CDR2 SYDVKM. CDR3 amino acids: CASSPPALGGGSYGYTF.

J is TRBJ2-1 and V is TRBV7-3; TCRdb reports TRBD2, a call that lacks DNA to check it against. This CDR3 contains 19 residues. Germline CDR1 reads SGHTA; CDR2 reads FQGTGA. The CDR3 spells CASSPRIAGGRSSYNEQFF.

This sequence joins TRBV3-1 and TRBJ2-1; no DNA is available, so the TRBD2 call from TCRdb remains unchecked. The CDR3 loop spans 16 amino acids. The germline CDR1 and CDR2 sequences are LGHDT and YNNKEL (reference sequence). The CDR3 region is CASSQWSSGWGNEQFF.

The chain uses TRBV7-2 and TRBJ2-3; the D gene TCRdb calls, TRBD1, cannot be checked with no DNA. The CDR3 sequence is 15 residues long. Germline assignment: CDR1 SGHTA and CDR2 FQGNSA. The CDR3 loop reads CASSGTGPRTDTQYF.

The chain recombines TRBV5-1 with TRBJ2-7; the TRBD1 assignment by TCRdb is unverifiable without DNA. Germline lookup yields CDR1 SGHRS and CDR2 YFSETQ. This CDR3 has 14 amino acids. CDR3 residues: CASATGTGGHEQYF. Filled out from reference TRBV5-1 and TRBJ2-7, the complete variable domain reads KAGVTQTPRYLIKTRGQQVTLSCSPISGHRSVSWYQQTPGQGLQFLFEYFSETQRNKGNFPGRFSGRQFSNSRSEMNVSTLELGDSALYLCASATGTGGHEQYFGPGTRLTVT.

The V and J genes are TRBV3-1 and TRBJ2-7; TCRdb returns TRBD1, unconfirmable since there is no DNA. Germline CDR1 is LGHDT and CDR2 is YNNKEL (reference sequence). The CDR3 has 14 amino acids. The CDR3: CASSRGTVVYEQYF.

The chain carries TRBV4-2 and TRBJ2-7; lacking DNA, the TRBD2 call made by TCRdb goes unchecked. Germline values: CDR1 LGHNA, CDR2 YNFKEQ. CDR3 length: 18 residues. CDR3 protein: CASSQEGTSGVSSYEQYF.

This chain joins TRBV28 and TRBJ2-1; the D gene TCRdb calls, TRBD2, cannot be checked with no DNA. Germline CDR1 MDHEN, CDR2 SYDVKM. The CDR3 is 17 residues long. This CDR3 is CASSLSSGTSVWFEQFF.

The chain is built from TRBV5-1 and TRBJ1-1; the TCRdb D gene call, TRBD1, has no DNA to confirm it. Germline V lookup: CDR1 SGHRS, CDR2 YFSETQ. This CDR3 spans 16 amino acids. The CDR3 region is CASSLDPPGANTEAFF.

The chain joins TRBV2 to TRBJ1-3. Germline V gives CDR1 SNHLY, CDR2 FYNNEI. The CDR3 consists of 15 residues. The CDR3 reads CASSVAAQIGNTIYF.

The chain has TRBV2 and TRBJ1-2; the D gene TCRdb calls, TRBD1, cannot be checked with no DNA. Germline V gene sequence: CDR1 SNHLY, CDR2 FYNNEI. This CDR3 spans 13 amino acids. The CDR3: CASTERGGDGYTF.

The genes are TRBV5-1 and TRBJ2-5; the TRBD2 assignment by TCRdb is unverifiable without DNA. The germline V gene encodes CDR1 SGHRS and CDR2 YFSETQ. The CDR3 length is 16 residues. The CDR3 sequence is CASSLETLAGVETQYF. Looking up the rest from reference TRBV5-1 and TRBJ2-5 gives the full variable domain: KAGVTQTPRYLIKTRGQQVTLSCSPISGHRSVSWYQQTPGQGLQFLFEYFSETQRNKGNFPGRFSGRQFSNSRSEMNVSTLELGDSALYLCASSLETLAGVETQYFGPGTRLLVL.

V is TRBV29-1 and J is TRBJ2-5; lacking DNA, the TRBD2 call made by TCRdb goes unchecked. Germline assignment: CDR1 SQVTM and CDR2 ANQGSEA. The CDR3 length is 12 residues. CDR3 region: CSVVASSETQYF.